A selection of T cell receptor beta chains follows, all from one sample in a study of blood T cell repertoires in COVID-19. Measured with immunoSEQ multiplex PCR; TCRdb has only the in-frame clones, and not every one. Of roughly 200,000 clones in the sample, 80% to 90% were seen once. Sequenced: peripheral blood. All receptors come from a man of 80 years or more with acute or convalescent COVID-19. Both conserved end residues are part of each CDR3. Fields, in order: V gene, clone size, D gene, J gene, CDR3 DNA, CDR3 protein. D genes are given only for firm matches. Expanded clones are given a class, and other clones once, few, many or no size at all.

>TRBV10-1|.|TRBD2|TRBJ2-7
TGCGCCAGCAGTGAGTCGAGACTAGCGGGAGGGCCGGGCTACGAGCAGTACTTC
CASSESRLAGGPGYEQYF
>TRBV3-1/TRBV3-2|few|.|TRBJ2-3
TGTGCCAGCAGCCCCCCGGGAGATACGCAGTATTTT
CASSPPGDTQYF
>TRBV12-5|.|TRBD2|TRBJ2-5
TGTGCTAGTGGTTTGCTCCGGACTAGCGGGTTATTCGGGGAGACCCAGTACTTC
CASGLLRTSGLFGETQYF
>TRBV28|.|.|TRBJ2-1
TGTGCCAGCAGTCCAACCCCAGGGGCGAAATATTACAATGAGCAGTTCTTC
CASSPTPGAKYYNEQFF
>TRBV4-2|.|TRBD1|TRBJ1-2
TGTGCCAGCAGCCACTCACAGGGGGATGGCTACACCTTC
CASSHSQGDGYTF
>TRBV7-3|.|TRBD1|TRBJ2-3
TGTGCCAGCAGCTTACGTGCGATCACAGGGGGCTCCAGCACAGATACGCAGTATTTT
CASSLRAITGGSSTDTQYF
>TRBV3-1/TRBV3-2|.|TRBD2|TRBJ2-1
TGTGCCAGCTGGTGGAGGGAGGGCGGGAATGAGCAGTTCTTC
CASWWREGGNEQFF
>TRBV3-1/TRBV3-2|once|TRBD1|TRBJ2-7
TGTGCCAGCAGCCCCAGGACAGGGTACAAACTCTACGAGCAGTACTTC
CASSPRTGYKLYEQYF
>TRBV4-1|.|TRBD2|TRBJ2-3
TGCGCCAGCAGCCAGGGCGGGAGGGGTTCGGATACGCAGTATTTT
CASSQGGRGSDTQYF
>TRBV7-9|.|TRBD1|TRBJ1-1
TGTGCCAGCAGGCCCGGGACAGGGCCGAACACTGAAGCTTTCTTT
CASRPGTGPNTEAFF
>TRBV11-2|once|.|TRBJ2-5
TGTGCCAGCAGGGGACTGGGTCGAAAAGAGACCCAGTACTTC
CASRGLGRKETQYF
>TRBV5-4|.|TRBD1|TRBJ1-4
TGTGCCAGCAGCTACTCCGGGACAGGGGGCGCGGATGAAAAACTGTTTTTT
CASSYSGTGGADEKLFF